These T cell receptor beta chains were read from a single sample in a study of human T cells and chemical hapten exposure. One entry per CDR3 protein results from TCRdb running MiXCR on the 5' RACE reads. The table includes roughly 81,000 distinct CDR3 sequences, roughly 8.4% detected once. The source is a male donor in good health. CDR3s include the opening cysteine and the closing phenylalanine or tryptophan. Fields, in order: V gene, D gene, clone size, J gene, CDR3 DNA, CDR3 protein. A D gene is named only where the DNA matches it firmly. For some rows the clone size is stated as once, few or many, or as a class when expanded; others skip it.

>TRBV7-2|TRBD1|few|TRBJ2-7
TGTGCCAGCAGCTTAGCAGGGGGCGAATACGAGCAGTACTTC
CASSLAGGEYEQYF
>TRBV10-3|TRBD1|few|TRBJ2-6
TGTGCCACAACCCGGACAGGCGGTTACTCTGGGGCCAACGTCCTGACTTTC
CATTRTGGYSGANVLTF
>TRBV20-1|TRBD1|-|TRBJ1-2
TGCAGTGCTAGAGATCCCGCCAACGGACAGGGATATGGCTACACCTTC
CSARDPANGQGYGYTF
>TRBV30|-|few|TRBJ1-2
TGTGCCTGGAGGGGGGACGGGAACTATGGCGACACCTTC
CAWRGDGNYGDTF
>TRBV9|TRBD2|many|TRBJ2-3
TGTGCCAGCAGCCCAGCTGGGGGGGGCACAGATACGCAGTATTTT
CASSPAGGGTDTQYF
>TRBV12-3/TRBV12-4|TRBD1|-|TRBJ1-2
TGTGCCAGCAGTGAATTCGGACAGGTCGTCGGCTATGGCTACACCTTC
CASSEFGQVVGYGYTF
>TRBV7-6|TRBD1|-|TRBJ2-7
TGTGCCAGCAGCACGACCGGGACAGGGTCCAACGAGCAGTACTTC
CASSTTGTGSNEQYF
>TRBV4-2|-|-|TRBJ2-1
TGTGCCAGCAGCCCCTTCGCGGGCAGCTCCTACAATGAGCAGTTCTTC
CASSPFAGSSYNEQFF
>TRBV6-1|TRBD1|few|TRBJ2-7
TGTGCCGGCGCTGGGACAGGGATTTACGAGCAGTACTTC
CAGAGTGIYEQYF
>TRBV6-5|TRBD2|many|TRBJ2-7
TGTGCCAGCAGTTTCGGAGGGACTAACTCCTACGAGCAGTACTTC
CASSFGGTNSYEQYF
>TRBV1|-|few|TRBJ2-7
TGCACCAGCACCCGCGGACTAGCGGCCCTACCCTCCTACGAGCAGTACTTC
CTSTRGLAALPSYEQYF
>TRBV6-5|-|-|TRBJ1-1
TGTGCCAGCAGTTACTCTAGGGTACTAAGCACTGAAGCTTTCTTT
CASSYSRVLSTEAFF
>TRBV11-2|TRBD2|many|TRBJ2-2
TGTGCCAGCACCGGACTAGCGGGAGGGCAAAACACCGGGGAGCTGTTTTTT
CASTGLAGGQNTGELFF
>TRBV10-1|-|many|TRBJ2-5
TGCGCCAGCAGTGAGGCGCAGGGCTTAGAGACCCAGTACTTC
CASSEAQGLETQYF
>TRBV14|-|few|TRBJ2-2
TGTGCCAGCAGCCAGCAGGGTAACACCGGGGAGCTGTTTTTT
CASSQQGNTGELFF
>TRBV12-3/TRBV12-4|TRBD1|-|TRBJ2-7
TGTGCCAGCACCCAGGACAGGGACTCCTACGAGCAGTACTTC
CASTQDRDSYEQYF
>TRBV4-2|-|few|TRBJ1-1
TGTGCCAGCAGCCAACCGGGACATAACATGAACACTGAAGCTTTCTTT
CASSQPGHNMNTEAFF
>TRBV20-1|-|-|TRBJ1-6
TGCAGTGCTACCCGTCCCCCCGGGCGGCGGTATAATTCACCCCTCCACTTT
CSATRPPGRRYNSPLHF
>TRBV6-2/TRBV6-3|-|many|TRBJ2-1
TGTGCCAGCAGTTACTCGGTGTTAAGCTCCTACAATGAGCAGTTCTTC
CASSYSVLSSYNEQFF
>TRBV21-1|-|-|TRBJ2-5
TGTGCCAGCAGCAAAGAGACCCAGTACTTC
CASSKETQYF
>TRBV6-6|-|-|TRBJ1-6
TGTGCCAGCATGCAGGGTTTGAACAATTCACCCCTCCACTTT
CASMQGLNNSPLHF
>TRBV4-3|-|many|TRBJ2-6
TGCGCCAGCAGCCAAGATCGAGCTCGCTCTGGGGCCAACGTCCTGACTTTC
CASSQDRARSGANVLTF
>TRBV5-1|-|many|TRBJ1-1
TGCGCCAGCAGCTCATTGGGACACAGAAACACTGAAGCTTTCTTT
CASSSLGHRNTEAFF
>TRBV12-3/TRBV12-4|-|-|TRBJ1-2
TGTGCCAGCAGTATAACATGGGTGGATGGCTACACCTTC
CASSITWVDGYTF
>TRBV2|TRBD2|many|TRBJ2-1
TGTGCCAGCAACGTAGGACTAGCGGGAGCTCACGATGAGCAGTTCTTC
CASNVGLAGAHDEQFF
>TRBV9|-|-|TRBJ2-7
TGTGCCAGCAGCGTAGACGGACAAACTCACTACGAGCAGTACTTC
CASSVDGQTHYEQYF
>TRBV2|TRBD1|few|TRBJ1-3
TGTGCCAGCAGTGCCGGGACAGGGTGGTTCGGTCCTGGAAACACCATATATTTT
CASSAGTGWFGPGNTIYF
>TRBV13|-|many|TRBJ2-3
TGTGCCAGCAGCTTAGTTTCTGATACGCAGTATTTT
CASSLVSDTQYF
>TRBV12-5|-|many|TRBJ1-6
TGTGCTAGTGGCCCGGGTGGGGGAAATTCACCCCTCCACTTT
CASGPGGGNSPLHF
>TRBV7-9|-|few|TRBJ2-7
TGTGCCAGCAGCCAACCGACAGCCCCCTACGAGCAGTACTTC
CASSQPTAPYEQYF
>TRBV19|-|-|TRBJ1-1
TGTGCCAGTAGTACCCCCCACAGGGATATGAACACTGAAGCTTTCTTT
CASSTPHRDMNTEAFF
>TRBV3-1|-|-|TRBJ1-1
TGTGCCAGCAGCCCCCACTGGGGACACACTGAAGCTTTCTTT
CASSPHWGHTEAFF
>TRBV6-2/TRBV6-3|-|-|TRBJ2-7
TGTGCCAGCAGTTACGATTGGCGGGAAAGCTCCTACGAGCAGTACTTC
CASSYDWRESSYEQYF
>TRBV7-6|TRBD1|-|TRBJ1-4
TGTGCCAGCAGCCCAGGGGGCGTGGGGGAAAAACTGTTTTTT
CASSPGGVGEKLFF
>TRBV12-3/TRBV12-4|TRBD1|many|TRBJ1-5
TGTGCCAGCAGTTCGGGACAGCGTAATCAGCCCCAGCATTTT
CASSSGQRNQPQHF
>TRBV4-2|-|few|TRBJ1-3
TGTGCCAGCAGCCCGACGAGCTTCAGCTCTGGAAACACCATATATTTT
CASSPTSFSSGNTIYF
>TRBV6-1|TRBD1|many|TRBJ1-1
TGTGCCAGCAGTATGACAGGGGGCAACACTGAAGCTTTCTTT
CASSMTGGNTEAFF
>TRBV5-5|TRBD1|few|TRBJ2-3
TGTGCCAGCAGCTTGGTTGGGGACAGGGGTGTAACAGATACGCAGTATTTT
CASSLVGDRGVTDTQYF
>TRBV6-5|TRBD2|few|TRBJ2-1
TGTGCCAGCAGTCCGGGACTATCACCTTTCAATGAGCAGTTCTTC
CASSPGLSPFNEQFF
>TRBV9|TRBD1|many|TRBJ2-3
TGTGCCAGCAGCGCGTCTCTGACAGGGGGCGCAGGAGATACGCAGTATTTT
CASSASLTGGAGDTQYF
>TRBV5-5|-|many|TRBJ1-2
TGTGCCAGCAGCTTGCTGGGGGGCGTGTTAGGAGGGCAAAACTATGGCTACACCTTC
CASSLLGGVLGGQNYGYTF
>TRBV19|TRBD2|many|TRBJ2-1
TGTGCCAGTAGTCTGAGCGGGGGTTACAATGAGCAGTTCTTC
CASSLSGGYNEQFF
>TRBV29-1|TRBD2|-|TRBJ2-2
TGCAGCATTCCCGGGAGGTCCGGGGAGCTGTTTTTT
CSIPGRSGELFF
>TRBV20-1|TRBD2|many|TRBJ2-4
TGCAGTGCTAGTGGAGCCCGACTAGCGGGAGAGGTCCTAGCCAAAAACATTCAGTACTTC
CSASGARLAGEVLAKNIQYF
>TRBV10-3|TRBD1|many|TRBJ2-1
TGTGCCATCAGTGAGGGGACAGGCCCCGGGAACTACAATGAGCAGTTCTTC
CAISEGTGPGNYNEQFF
>TRBV12-3/TRBV12-4|-|-|TRBJ1-5
TGTGCCAGCAGTCAGGGGAGGTTAAGCAATCAGCCCCAGCATTTT
CASSQGRLSNQPQHF
>TRBV12-3/TRBV12-4|-|many|TRBJ1-5
TGTGCCAGCAGTCCGGGGGCCCTTTCCAATCAGCCCCAGCATTTT
CASSPGALSNQPQHF
>TRBV4-3|TRBD1|-|TRBJ1-2
TGCGCCAGCAGCCAAGGATCAGGGGGAAACTATGGCTACACCTTC
CASSQGSGGNYGYTF
>TRBV7-2|TRBD2|many|TRBJ2-7
TGTGCCAGCAGCGACCGACTAGCGGGGGGGCTGGAGCAGTACTTC
CASSDRLAGGLEQYF
>TRBV25-1|-|few|TRBJ1-4
TGTGCCAGTCGAGCAGTTAATGAAAAACTGTTTTTT
CASRAVNEKLFF
>TRBV5-4|-|many|TRBJ2-2
TGTGCCAGCAGCTTGGAGGCGAGGACCGGGGAGCTGTTTTTT
CASSLEARTGELFF
>TRBV11-3|TRBD1|few|TRBJ2-2
TGTGCCAGCAGCTCCGACGCCCCGGGACAGGGGGTCACCGGGGAGCTGTTTTTT
CASSSDAPGQGVTGELFF
>TRBV12-3/TRBV12-4|-|-|TRBJ2-5
TGTGCCAGCAGTTCTGGCCTCCTGGGGGAGACCCAGTACTTC
CASSSGLLGETQYF
>TRBV28|TRBD2|many|TRBJ2-3
TGTGCCAGCAGTTCTTCCTTCGGACTAGCCCGCACAGATACGCAGTATTTT
CASSSSFGLARTDTQYF
>TRBV29-1|-|-|TRBJ2-5
TGCAGCTTCCGACAGAGCCAAGAGACCCAGTACTTC
CSFRQSQETQYF
>TRBV18|-|-|TRBJ2-7
TGTGCCAGCTCACCACCTCAGGGTAGGGAGCAGTACTTC
CASSPPQGREQYF
>TRBV4-3|TRBD2|many|TRBJ2-7
TGCGCCAGCAGCCAAGATTACGGGGGGGCCTGGTACGAGCAGTACTTC
CASSQDYGGAWYEQYF
>TRBV4-3|-|-|TRBJ1-1
TGCGCCAGCAGCCAAGATAAAAATCCGAACACTGAAGCTTTCTTT
CASSQDKNPNTEAFF